Below are 12 T cell receptor beta chains sequenced from a single sample in a study of blood T cell repertoires in COVID-19. The method was immunoSEQ multiplex PCR; TCRdb's version includes in-frame clones alone and lacks a portion of them. The data hold fewer than 450,000 clones, with around 89% observed a single time. The sequenced sample was PBMCs or T cells enriched from blood (not recorded which). The receptors originated from a woman aged 18-29 years who had recovered from COVID-19.

V is TRBV6-2 or TRBV6-3 and J is TRBJ2-3; 9 bases line up with TRBD2. This CDR3 has 15 amino acids. The germline CDR1 and CDR2 sequences are MNHEY and SVGEGT. The ends lost 2 bases at V and 6 bases at J; junction bases unmatched: 6. The CDR3 sequence: CASSYRGGATDTQYF. The DNA of the CDR3 is TGTGCCAGCAGTTACCGCGGGGGGGCAACGGATACGCAGTATTTT.

This chain connects TRBV20-1 to TRBJ2-7; a possible D gene is TRBD1 (5 bases). V was cut by 8 bases and J by 6 bases, with 14 bases left in between. Per the germline V gene, CDR1 is DFQATT and CDR2 is SNEGSKA (reference sequence). The CDR3 extends over 11 amino acids. For the CDR3, the DNA is TGCAGTATCTCTCAGGGTTCCGAGCAGTACTTC. Its translation: CSISQGSEQYF.

This chain links TRBV19 with TRBJ1-5; D is unresolved. Germline loops: CDR1 LNHDA, CDR2 SQIVND (reference sequence). The CDR3 covers 14 residues. The V gene lost 4 bases and the J gene lost 3 bases, with 10 bases spanning the gap. In nucleotides, the CDR3 is TGTGCCAGTAGTAATCTGGCCAACAATCAGCCCCAGCATTTT. This translates into CASSNLANNQPQHF.

The chain has TRBV30 and TRBJ2-2; 7 nucleotides match TRBD2. J gave up 2 bases and V 8 bases, and 8 bases lay outside the gene matches. Looked up from germline, CDR1 is GTSNPN and CDR2 is SVGIG (reference sequence). The CDR3 loop spans 14 amino acids. CDR3 DNA: TGTGCCGGCCATGGGGGGGAAAACACCGGGGAGCTGTTTTTT. Its translation is CAGHGGENTGELFF.

This chain links TRBV27 with TRBJ2-7; 7 bases align to TRBD1. J lost 5 bases, V lost 1 base, and 8 bases had no gene match. Germline V gene sequence: CDR1 MNHEY, CDR2 SMNVEV (reference sequence). The CDR3 runs to 15 residues. The CDR3 DNA is TGTGCCAGCAGTTTATTCGAGGGGGCGCCCCACGAGCAGTACTTC. Translation: CASSLFEGAPHEQYF.

The rearrangement links TRBV15 to TRBJ2-7; 8 bases are a match to TRBD1. Germline assignment: CDR1 LNHNV and CDR2 YYDKDF (reference sequence). CDR3 length equals 16 residues. Trimming at V came to 1 base and at J to 2 bases, leaving 7 bases not matched to a gene. The DNA of the CDR3 is TGTGCCACCAGCAGAGTCAATGACAGGGGTGCCTACGAGCAGTACTTC. Translated, it gives CATSRVNDRGAYEQYF.

The CDR3 sequence: CASSLGSAGQETQYF. CDR3 sequence (DNA): TGTGCCAGCAGTTTAGGCTCGGCAGGCCAAGAGACCCAGTACTTC. The rearrangement joins TRBV28 to TRBJ2-5; D gene unclear. The CDR3 consists of 15 residues. With 2 bases removed from V and 1 base from J, the gap between germline ends came to 11 bases. The germline V gene has CDR1 MDHEN and CDR2 SYDVKM.

The chain carries TRBV19 and TRBJ2-1; TRBD2 aligns across 11 bases. The CDR3 runs to 16 residues. In germline, CDR1 is LNHDA, CDR2 SQIVND (reference sequence). The V segment lost 5 bases and the J segment 2 bases; nucleotides outside the gene matches: 5. CDR3 loop: CASSLAGGSPYNEQFF. CDR3 nucleotide sequence: TGTGCCAGTAGTTTAGCGGGGGGGAGTCCCTACAATGAGCAGTTCTTC.

CDR3 coding DNA: TGTGCCAGCAGCGGACAGGGGGAGCAGTACTTC. Translating gives CASSGQGEQYF. V and J are TRBV5-6 and TRBJ2-7, with TRBD1 matching 9 bases. Looked up from germline, CDR1 is SGHDT and CDR2 is YYEEEE. V was pared by 4 bases and J by 7 bases, with 0 bases of the junction left unmatched. The CDR3 is 11 residues long.

The chain uses TRBV6-1 and TRBJ1-3; 7 positions agree with TRBD1. The CDR3 loop spans 16 amino acids. With 4 bases clipped from V and 0 bases from J, the junction kept 6 bases outside the gene matches. CDR1 MNHNS and CDR2 SASEGT come from the germline V gene. The chain's CDR3 is CASSATTGLSGNTIYF. For the CDR3, the DNA is TGTGCCAGCAGTGCCACGACAGGGCTCTCTGGAAACACCATATATTTT.

This chain uses TRBV14 with TRBJ2-5; D gene uncertain. With 1 base removed from V and 7 bases from J, the gap between germline ends came to 13 bases. The CDR3 has 14 residues. Germline-derived CDR1 and CDR2 are SGHDN and FVKESK. Here the CDR3 DNA reads TGTGCCAGCAGCCAAGTTCACACAACGGGGACCCAGTACTTC. Protein: CASSQVHTTGTQYF.

The rearrangement links TRBV10-3 to TRBJ2-1, with a weak D call TRBD2 (6 bases). Per germline, CDR1 ENHRY and CDR2 SYGVKD. V dropped 4 bases and J dropped 4 bases, with 8 bases sitting between them. The CDR3 totals 13 residues. The CDR3 reads CAISGGLYNEQFF. For the CDR3, the DNA is TGTGCCATCAGTGGGGGACTTTACAATGAGCAGTTCTTC.